These 7 T cell receptor beta chains were sequenced from one sample in a study of T cells in Graves' hyperthyroidism and ophthalmopathy (dated 2019 in TCRdb). The library came from multiplex PCR. The sequencing machine was an Illumina HiSeq 2000. TCR beta CDR3 regions were amplified from RNA transcripts. For the first round of RT-PCR on the TCR CDR3, the HTBI primer set was used together with the Qiagen OneStep RT-PCR kit. TCRdb itself trimmed the public reads at Q25 with fastp, ran MiXCR and retained productive beta chains. When rows share a CDR3 protein, they turn into one entry using the most common DNA and genes. The sample profile shows 620,000 or so distinct CDR3 sequences; more than 12% of them were found once. Approximately 13% of the sample is held by the ten biggest clonotypes. The sample consisted of blood. These receptors were taken from a woman aged 45-60 years with Graves' ophthalmopathy.

The table lists this clonotype with many counts. The V gene is TRBV7-9, the J gene TRBJ1-1; D is perhaps TRBD1 (6 bases). The CDR3 is 14 residues long. The germline V and J ends were trimmed by 4 bases and 5 bases, with 14 bases remaining between them. Germline assignment: CDR1 SEHNR and CDR2 FQNEAQ (reference sequence). Written as DNA, the CDR3 is TGTGCCAGCAGCTCGCTAGGGGGACGGACTGAAGCTTTCTTT. This codes for CASSSLGGRTEAFF.

The V gene is TRBV2, the J gene TRBJ1-1; D not certain. There are 11 residues in the CDR3. Trimming pared 7 bases from V and 7 bases from J, leaving 10 bases between. Germline loops: CDR1 SNHLY, CDR2 FYNNEI. The CDR3: CASMAGGEAFF. The DNA of the CDR3 is TGTGCCAGCATGGCCGGAGGTGAAGCTTTCTTT. The complete variable domain, with remaining parts taken from reference TRBV2 and TRBJ1-1, reads EPEVTQTPSHQVTQMGQEVILRCVPISNHLYFYWYRQILGQKVEFLVSFYNNEISEKSEIFDDQFSVERPDGSNFTLKIRSTKLEDSAMYFCASMAGGEAFFGQGTRLTVV.

Turning to this clonotype: A clone one base away is much larger, so this may be a read error. The rearrangement links TRBV11-2 to TRBJ2-7; 13 nucleotides agree with TRBD2. V lost 2 bases and J lost 7; bases outside the gene matches: 8. CDR3 size: 16 residues. The germline gives CDR1 SGHAT, CDR2 FQNNGV. DNA for the CDR3: TGTGCCAGCAGCTTATTCCGGACTAGCGGGAGTACGGAGCAGTACTTC. Translated: CASSLFRTSGSTEQYF.

This clonotype was observed a handful of times. The V gene is TRBV19, the J gene TRBJ1-2; 8 nucleotides line up with TRBD1. V shed 7 bases, J shed 0 bases, and the junction held 4 bases outside the gene matches. CDR3 length: 14 amino acids. CDR1 is LNHDA, CDR2 SQIVND, per germline (reference sequence). CDR3 DNA: TGTGCCAGTACCCGGACAGGGACTAACTATGGCTACACCTTC. This codes for CASTRTGTNYGYTF. The full variable domain, completed using reference TRBV19 and TRBJ1-2, is DGGITQSPKYLFRKEGQNVTLSCEQNLNHDAMYWYRQDPGQGLRLIYYSQIVNDFQKGDIAEGYSVSREKKESFPLTVTSAQKNPTAFYLCASTRTGTNYGYTFGSGTRLTVV.

This clonotype was found a few times. Just one base apart from a much larger clone, this may be a read error. The rearrangement links TRBV7-3 to TRBJ2-3; 7 nucleotides align to TRBD2. After removal of 2 bases from V and 4 bases from J, the junction contained 6 bases not matched to a gene. The CDR3 totals 15 residues. The V gene's germline CDR1 is SGHTA and CDR2 FQGTGA. The CDR3 loop reads CASSLGGGPSDTQYF. CDR3 DNA: TGTGCCAGCAGCTTAGGGGGAGGGCCATCAGATACGCAGTATTTT.

This clonotype was recorded a few times. This sequence joins TRBV20-1 and TRBJ2-1, with TRBD2 matching over 8 bases. In germline, CDR1 is DFQATT, CDR2 SNEGSKA (reference sequence). CDR3 length equals 15 residues. V trimming: 3 bases; J trimming: 6 bases; junction bases outside the gene matches: 10. CDR3 in amino acids: CSASSLAGGLNEQFF. For the CDR3, the DNA is TGCAGTGCTAGTAGTTTGGCGGGAGGCCTCAATGAGCAGTTCTTC.

This sequence joins TRBV7-6 and TRBJ1-6; D uncertain. This CDR3 spans 14 amino acids. V was cut by 3 bases and J by 7 bases, with 10 bases left in between. Germline values: CDR1 SGHVS, CDR2 FNYEAQ. CDR3 coding DNA: TGTGCCAGCAGCTTTTCGGACCGGAATTCACCCCTCCACTTT. Amino acid sequence: CASSFSDRNSPLHF.